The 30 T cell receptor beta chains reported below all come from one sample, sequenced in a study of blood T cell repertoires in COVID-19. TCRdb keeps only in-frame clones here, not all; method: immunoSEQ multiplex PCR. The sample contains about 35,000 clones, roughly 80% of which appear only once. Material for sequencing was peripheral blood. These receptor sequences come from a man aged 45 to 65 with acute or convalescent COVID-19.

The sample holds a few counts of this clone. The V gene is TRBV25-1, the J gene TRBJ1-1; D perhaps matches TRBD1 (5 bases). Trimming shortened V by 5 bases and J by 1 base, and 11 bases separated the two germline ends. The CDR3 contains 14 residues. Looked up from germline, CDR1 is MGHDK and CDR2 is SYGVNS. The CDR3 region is CASSSPGGNTEAFF. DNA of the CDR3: TGTGCCAGCAGTTCACCGGGGGGGAACACTGAAGCTTTCTTT.

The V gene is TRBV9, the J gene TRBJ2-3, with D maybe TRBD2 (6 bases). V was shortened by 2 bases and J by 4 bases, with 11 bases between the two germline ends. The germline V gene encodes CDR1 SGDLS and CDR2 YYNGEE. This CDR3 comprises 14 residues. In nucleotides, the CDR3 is TGTGCCAGCAGCGTTGGGGGGAGACCAGATACGCAGTATTTT. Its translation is CASSVGGRPDTQYF.

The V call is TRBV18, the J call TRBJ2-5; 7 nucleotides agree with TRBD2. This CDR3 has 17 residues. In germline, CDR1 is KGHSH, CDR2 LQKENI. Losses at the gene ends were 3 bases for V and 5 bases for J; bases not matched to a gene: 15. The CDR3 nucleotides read TGTGCCAGCTCACCCCCTCTTTCCCCGACCGGGGGGGAGACCCAGTACTTC. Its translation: CASSPPLSPTGGETQYF.

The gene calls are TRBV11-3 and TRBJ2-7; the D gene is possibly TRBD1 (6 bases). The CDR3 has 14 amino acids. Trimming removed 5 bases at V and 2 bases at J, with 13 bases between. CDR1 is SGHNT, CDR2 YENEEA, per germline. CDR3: CASSPSGVAYEQYF. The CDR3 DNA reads TGTGCCAGCAGCCCATCAGGGGTTGCCTACGAGCAGTACTTC.

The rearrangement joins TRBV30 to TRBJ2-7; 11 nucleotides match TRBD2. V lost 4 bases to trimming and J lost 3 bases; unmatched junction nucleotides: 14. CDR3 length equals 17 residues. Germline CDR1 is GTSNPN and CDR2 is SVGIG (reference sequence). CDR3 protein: CAWISGRGKKALYEQYF. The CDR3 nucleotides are TGTGCCTGGATTAGCGGGAGGGGGAAAAAAGCCCTCTACGAGCAGTACTTC.

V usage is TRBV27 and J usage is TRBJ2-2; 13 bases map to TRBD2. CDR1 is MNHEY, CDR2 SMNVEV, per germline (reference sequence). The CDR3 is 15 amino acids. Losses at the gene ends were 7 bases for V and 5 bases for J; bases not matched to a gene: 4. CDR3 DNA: TGTGCCAGCACCCGACTAGCGGGAGGAACCGGGGAGCTGTTTTTT. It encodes CASTRLAGGTGELFF.

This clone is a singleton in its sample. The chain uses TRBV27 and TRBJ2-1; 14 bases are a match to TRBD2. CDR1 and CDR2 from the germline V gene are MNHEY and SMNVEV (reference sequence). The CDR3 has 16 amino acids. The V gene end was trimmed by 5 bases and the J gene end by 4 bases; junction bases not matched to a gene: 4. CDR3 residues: CASSPRLAGGYNEQFF. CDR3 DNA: TGTGCCAGCAGTCCTCGACTAGCGGGGGGGTACAATGAGCAGTTCTTC.

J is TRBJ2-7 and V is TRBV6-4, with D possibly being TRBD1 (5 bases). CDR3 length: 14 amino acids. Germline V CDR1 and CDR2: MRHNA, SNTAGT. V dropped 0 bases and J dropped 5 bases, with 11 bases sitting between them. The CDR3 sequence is CASSDSKGINEQYF. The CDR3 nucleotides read TGTGCCAGCAGTGACTCCAAGGGGATAAACGAGCAGTACTTC.

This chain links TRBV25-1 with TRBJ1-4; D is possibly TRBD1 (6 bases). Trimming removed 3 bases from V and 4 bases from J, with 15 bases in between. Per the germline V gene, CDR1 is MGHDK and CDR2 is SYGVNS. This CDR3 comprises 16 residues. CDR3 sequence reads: CASSDIHQGHNEKLFF. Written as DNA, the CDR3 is TGTGCCAGCAGTGACATCCACCAGGGGCATAATGAAAAACTGTTTTTT.

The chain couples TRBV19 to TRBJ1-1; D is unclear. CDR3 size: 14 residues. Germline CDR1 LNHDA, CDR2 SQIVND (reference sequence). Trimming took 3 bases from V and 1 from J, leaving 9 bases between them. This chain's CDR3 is CASSIPGGNTEAFF. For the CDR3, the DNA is TGTGCCAGTAGTATCCCCGGCGGGAACACTGAAGCTTTCTTT.

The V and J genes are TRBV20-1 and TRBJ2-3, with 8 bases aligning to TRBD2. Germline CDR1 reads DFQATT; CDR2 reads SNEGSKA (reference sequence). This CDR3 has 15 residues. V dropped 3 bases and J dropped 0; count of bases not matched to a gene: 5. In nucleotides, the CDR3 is TGCAGTGCTAGTGGGTCTAGCGGGAGCACAGATACGCAGTATTTT. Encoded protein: CSASGSSGSTDTQYF.

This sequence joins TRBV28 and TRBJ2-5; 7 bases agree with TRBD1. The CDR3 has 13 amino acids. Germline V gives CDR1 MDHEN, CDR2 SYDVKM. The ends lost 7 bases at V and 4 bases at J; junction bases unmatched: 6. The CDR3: CASNLDRAETQYF. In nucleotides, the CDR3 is TGTGCCAGCAATCTCGACAGGGCAGAGACCCAGTACTTC.

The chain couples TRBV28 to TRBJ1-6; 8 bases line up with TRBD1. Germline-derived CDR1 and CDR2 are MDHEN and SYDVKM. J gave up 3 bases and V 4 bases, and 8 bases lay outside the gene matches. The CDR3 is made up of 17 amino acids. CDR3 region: CASSSPMTGDYNSPLHF. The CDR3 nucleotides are TGTGCCAGCAGTTCTCCCATGACAGGGGACTATAATTCACCCCTCCACTTT.

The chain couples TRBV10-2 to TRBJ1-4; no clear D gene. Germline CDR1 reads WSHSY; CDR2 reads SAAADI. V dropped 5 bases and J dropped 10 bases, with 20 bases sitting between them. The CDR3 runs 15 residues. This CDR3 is CASSLGDPLDPKLFF. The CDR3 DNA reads TGCGCCAGCAGTTTAGGAGACCCTCTCGATCCAAAACTGTTTTTT.

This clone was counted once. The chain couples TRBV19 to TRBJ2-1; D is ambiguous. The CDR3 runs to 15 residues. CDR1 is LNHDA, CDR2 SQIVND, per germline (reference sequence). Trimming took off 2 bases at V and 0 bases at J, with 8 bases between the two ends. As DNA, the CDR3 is TGTGCCAGTAGTATAAGTCATAGCTCCTACAATGAGCAGTTCTTC. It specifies CASSISHSSYNEQFF.

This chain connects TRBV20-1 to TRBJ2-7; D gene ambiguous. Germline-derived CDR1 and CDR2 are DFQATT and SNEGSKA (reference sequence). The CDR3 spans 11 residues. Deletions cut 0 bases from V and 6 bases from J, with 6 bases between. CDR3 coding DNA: TGCAGTGCTAGAGATGGAGTCGAGCAGTACTTC. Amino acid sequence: CSARDGVEQYF.

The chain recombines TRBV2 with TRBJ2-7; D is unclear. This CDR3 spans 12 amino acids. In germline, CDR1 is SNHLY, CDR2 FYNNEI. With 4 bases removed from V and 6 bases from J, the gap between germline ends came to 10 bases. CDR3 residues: CASSGARVEQYF. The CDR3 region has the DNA TGTGCCAGCAGTGGAGCTAGAGTCGAGCAGTACTTC.

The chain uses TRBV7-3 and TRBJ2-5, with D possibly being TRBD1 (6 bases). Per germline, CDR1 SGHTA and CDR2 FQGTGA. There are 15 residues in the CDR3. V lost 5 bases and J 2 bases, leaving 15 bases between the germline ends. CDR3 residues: CASSQGQTAQETQYF. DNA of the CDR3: TGTGCCAGCAGCCAAGGACAGACAGCTCAAGAGACCCAGTACTTC.

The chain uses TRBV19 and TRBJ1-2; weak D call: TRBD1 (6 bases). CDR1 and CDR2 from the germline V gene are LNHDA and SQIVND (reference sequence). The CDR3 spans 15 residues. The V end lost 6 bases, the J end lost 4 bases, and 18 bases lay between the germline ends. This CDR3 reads CASSRQPRGIYGYTF. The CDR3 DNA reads TGTGCCAGTAGCAGACAACCCAGGGGCATCTATGGCTACACCTTC.

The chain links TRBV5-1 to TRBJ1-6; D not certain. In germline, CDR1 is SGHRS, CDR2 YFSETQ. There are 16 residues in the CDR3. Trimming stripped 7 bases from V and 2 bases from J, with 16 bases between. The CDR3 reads CASAQTLVTYNSPLHF. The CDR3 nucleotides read TGCGCCAGCGCCCAGACTTTAGTGACCTATAATTCACCCCTCCACTTT.

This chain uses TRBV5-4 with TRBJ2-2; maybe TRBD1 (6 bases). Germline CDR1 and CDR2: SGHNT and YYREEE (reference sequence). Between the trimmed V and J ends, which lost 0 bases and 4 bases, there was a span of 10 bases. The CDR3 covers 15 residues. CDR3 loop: CASSLGRGGTGELFF. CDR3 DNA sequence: TGTGCCAGCAGCTTGGGCAGGGGCGGCACCGGGGAGCTGTTTTTT.

Here the CDR3 reads CASSLSHGRSYMFF. In nucleotides, the CDR3 is TGTGCCAGCAGCTTATCCCATGGGCGTTCCTATATGTTTTTT. This sequence joins TRBV7-8 and TRBJ1-4; D remains ambiguous. Trimming pared 2 bases from V and 15 bases from J, leaving 19 bases between. Germline-derived CDR1 and CDR2 are SGHVS and FQNEAQ. The CDR3 extends over 14 amino acids. The whole variable domain, filled in from reference TRBV7-8 and TRBJ1-4, reads GAGVSQSPRYKVAKRGQDVALRCDPISGHVSLFWYQQALGQGPEFLTYFQNEAQLDKSGLPSDRFFAERPEGSVSTLKIQRTQQEDSAVYLCASSLSHGRSYMFFGSGTQLSVL.

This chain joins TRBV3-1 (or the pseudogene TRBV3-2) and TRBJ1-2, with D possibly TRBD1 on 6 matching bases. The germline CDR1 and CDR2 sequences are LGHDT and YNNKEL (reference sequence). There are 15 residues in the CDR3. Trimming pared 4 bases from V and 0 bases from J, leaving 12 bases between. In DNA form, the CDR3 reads TGTGCCAGCAGCCTAATCGACAGGTCTAACTATGGCTACACCTTC. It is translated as CASSLIDRSNYGYTF.

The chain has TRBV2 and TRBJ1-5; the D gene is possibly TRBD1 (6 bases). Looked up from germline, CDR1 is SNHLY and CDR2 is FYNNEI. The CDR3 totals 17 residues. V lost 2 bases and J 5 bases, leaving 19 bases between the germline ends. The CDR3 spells CASSEIRGAYLDQPQHF. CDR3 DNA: TGTGCCAGCAGTGAAATCAGGGGTGCATATCTCGATCAGCCCCAGCATTTT.

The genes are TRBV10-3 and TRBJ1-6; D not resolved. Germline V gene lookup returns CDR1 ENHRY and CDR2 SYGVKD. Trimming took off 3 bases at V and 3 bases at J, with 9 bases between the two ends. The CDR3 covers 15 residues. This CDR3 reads CAISDRQDYNSPLHF. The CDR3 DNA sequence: TGTGCCATCAGTGATAGGCAGGACTATAATTCACCCCTCCACTTT.

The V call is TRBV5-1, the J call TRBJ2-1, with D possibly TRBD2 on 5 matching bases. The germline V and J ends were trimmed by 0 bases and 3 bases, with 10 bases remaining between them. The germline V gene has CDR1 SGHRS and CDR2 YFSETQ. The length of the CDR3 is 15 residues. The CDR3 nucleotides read TGCGCCAGCAGCTTGGGGGTAGCGAACTACAATGAGCAGTTCTTC. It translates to CASSLGVANYNEQFF.

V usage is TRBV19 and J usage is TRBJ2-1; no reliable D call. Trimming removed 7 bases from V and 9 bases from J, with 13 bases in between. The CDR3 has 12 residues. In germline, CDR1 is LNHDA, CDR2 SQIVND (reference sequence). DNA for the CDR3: TGTGCCAGTACCGGCTTCGGGTCTGAGCAGTTCTTC. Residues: CASTGFGSEQFF.

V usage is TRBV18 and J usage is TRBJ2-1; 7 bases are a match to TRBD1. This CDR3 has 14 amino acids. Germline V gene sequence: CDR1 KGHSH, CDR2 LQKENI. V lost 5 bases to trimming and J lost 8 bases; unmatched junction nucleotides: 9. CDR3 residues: CASSRGGGRDEQFF. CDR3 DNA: TGTGCCAGCTCAAGAGGGGGCGGACGGGATGAGCAGTTCTTC.

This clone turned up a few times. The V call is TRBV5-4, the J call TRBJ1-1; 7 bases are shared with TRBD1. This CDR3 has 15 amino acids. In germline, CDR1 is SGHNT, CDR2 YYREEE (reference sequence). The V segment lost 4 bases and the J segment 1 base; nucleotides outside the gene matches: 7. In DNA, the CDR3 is TGTGCCAGCAGCGGAAGACAGGGCGGGAACACTGAAGCTTTCTTT. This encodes CASSGRQGGNTEAFF.

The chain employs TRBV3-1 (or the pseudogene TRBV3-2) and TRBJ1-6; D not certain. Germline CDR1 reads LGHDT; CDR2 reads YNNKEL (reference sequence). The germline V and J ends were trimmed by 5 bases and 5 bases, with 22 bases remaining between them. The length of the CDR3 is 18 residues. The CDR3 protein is CASSTTSPIIHHNSPLHF. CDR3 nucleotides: TGTGCCAGCAGCACAACGTCTCCCATCATACATCATAATTCACCCCTCCACTTT.